The source of this TCR beta chain is a study of blood T cell repertoires in COVID-19 (TCRdb year 2020). At the level of the whole study: Samples covering the acute and convalescent phases of COVID-19 were provided by collaborators in the United States, Italy and Spain. The material from the prospective study consisted of cDNA or gDNA derived from T cells, B-cell-depleted T cells, or PBMCs. Deeply sampled blood TCRbeta repertoires from subjects exposed to, actively infected with, or recovered from COVID-19 were included in the dataset. The repertoires were made available in a free public database intended to serve as a resource for research on the immune response to SARS-CoV-2. Samples were obtained from the ongoing ImmuneRACE study (first 160 participants) and from over 1,000 subjects provided by 6 global collaborators. Sample metadata almost always included a de-identified subject ID, COVID-19 status, age in years and sex. Where available, HLA class I and class II types were obtained from metadata supplied by the sample provider rather than from assay-based typing.

The immunoSEQ Assay, a bias-controlled multiplex PCR, was used to amplify TCRbeta CDR3 regions from genomic DNA. In the original analysis: The number of nucleated cells in each sample was estimated by amplification of reference gene primers within the assay. To quantify the absolute abundance of each unique TCRbeta CDR3 rearrangement, sequence reads were collapsed and filtered. For each sample, productive Simpson clonality was calculated by taking the square root of Simpson's diversity index across productive rearrangements. Sourced from immuneACCESS, this table was stored by TCRdb with only in-frame sequences that have V and J called. A share of the clones is absent; for the studies checked, an unresolved V gene accounts for under half, and the remainder has no known explanation. That table supplies the V and J calls and clone size; D and trimming were determined from the DNA. The sample table lists some 670,000 clones, more than 80% of them with a count of one. Jointly, the top ten make up 0.2% to 0.3% of the sample.

As regards this clone: The antigen it recognizes is unknown. The input lacks base qualities; no much larger clone sits a single base away.

Including cysteine and phenylalanine, the CDR3 has 14 amino acids. The retained sequence is limited to the CDR3, 42 bases, with the frame set at the first base. The junction shows trimming of 2 bases on V and 0 bases on J, plus 9 bases between the germline ends. CDR1 and CDR2 (GTSNPN, SVGIG) derive from the germline V gene (reference sequence). The collaborating institutions used their own protocols to collect whole blood in K2EDTA tubes. For TCRbeta analysis, collaborators shipped samples in one of three forms: frozen whole blood, isolated PBMCs, or DNA extracted from either of those sample types. Study-wide conclusions, independent of this receptor: Clinical and demographic metadata were provided uncurated, with the amount varying by source and participant.

The clonotype originates from a woman between 18 and 29 years old with acute or convalescent COVID-19. Here the chain combines TRBV30 and TRBJ2-3, with TRBD2 tentatively as D gene (5 bases match). Sequenced material: peripheral blood. CDR3 loop: CAWSLEVSTDTQYF. The nucleotide sequence reads as follows: TGTGCCTGGAGTCTGGAGGTCAGCACAGATACGCAGTATTTT.